The clone carrying this TCR beta chain was seen more than once but under ten times. Through Arm-PCR of CDR3 regions and iRepertoire HTBI primers, TCR beta libraries were built. TCRdb called the multiplex PCR reads again in MiXCR, with one record for every CDR3 protein. Altogether about 400,000 distinct CDR3 sequences are present, roughly 15% being singletons, with the ten largest covering around 20%. Trimming left V 3 bases short and J 0 bases short, with 12 bases between. This CDR3 spans 16 amino acids. The time point denotes: newly diagnosed GD, antithyroid drugs for less than 3 months. Extracted RNA from PBMCs served as the source of the TCR library. The sample originates from a study of regulatory T cells in long-lasting Graves disease. The sample was also reused in another study, on T cells in Graves' hyperthyroidism and ophthalmopathy.

This TCR derives from a woman aged 18-29 years with Graves disease. The source was peripheral blood mononuclear cells (PBMCs), collected at new diagnosis, from a patient treated with antithyroid drugs. V is TRBV12-3 or TRBV12-4 and J is TRBJ2-4, with D unresolved. The CDR3 here is CASSFPQVLAKNIQYF. CDR3 DNA: TGTGCCAGCAGTTTCCCCCAGGTCCTAGCCAAAAACATTCAGTACTTC.